This TCR beta chain appears in the sequencing data of a study of CD8+CD57+ T cells in acquired aplastic anemia (dated by TCRdb to the late 2010s). About the full investigation: A mean of around 3.2 ug of DNA, ranging from roughly 0.19 to 27.4 ug, was extracted from sorted CD4+ and CD8+ cells. CD8+CD57+ expansion was defined as frequency above the mean frequency observed in healthy subjects. Study-wide conclusions, independent of this receptor: Roughly 30 CD8+ CDR3 sequences were found to be shared between patients and controls, but these sequences appeared to be highly expressed in patients and within the immunodominant clones of the patients. CD8+ Simpson's diversity did not differ significantly between patients and healthy controls (P=0.060).

From the cysteine up to the phenylalanine, the CDR3 has a length of 13 residues. The retained sequence is limited to the CDR3, 39 bases, with the frame set at the first base. V is clipped by 4 bases and J by 2 bases, and the sequence between their germline boundaries is 12 bases long. CDR1 and CDR2, per the germline V gene (reference sequence), are DFQATT and SNEGSKA. Genomic DNA served as template for TCR beta VDJ combination and CDR3 sequence profiling. An Illumina HiSeq 2000 was the platform used for TCR repertoire sequencing. The paper's processing steps were these. TRBV/TRBJ rearrangement plots, CDR3 size and DJ length profiles, and Simpson's diversity index were used to assess repertoires. The most abundant DNA sequence in the deep sequencing data was taken as the immunodominant clone. CDR3 amino acid sequences were checked for sharing across subjects and were also compared against the VDJdb database and published repertoires. The public reads were quality trimmed at Q25 with fastp and then assembled into clones with MiXCR by TCRdb, keeping productive beta chains. Every entry covers one CDR3 protein and lists the most common genes and DNA from its rows. TCRdb assigned the V and J calls; the authors' analysis was not used. The sample yields around 200,000 distinct CDR3 sequences; roughly 50% were counted once. The ten biggest clones cover 10% to 15% of the sample.

This clonotype was seen a handful of times. The antigen this receptor binds is unknown. No much larger clone is present one base from it, and per-base qualities are unavailable. Patients chosen for sequencing had shown expansion of CD8+CD57+ cells by flow cytometry. All patients had severe acquired aplastic anemia diagnosed by International Study of Aplastic Anemia and Agranulocytosis and Camitta criteria. No patient had received any therapy when blood was sampled. The study deep-sequenced TCR repertoires of sorted CD4+ and CD8+ blood T cells from severe aplastic anemia patients and healthy subjects. In the USA, patient enrollment took place under clinicaltrials.gov protocols 00001620, 01623167, 00001397, 00071045, 00081523 and 00961064. Ficoll-Paque density gradient centrifugation was used to isolate peripheral blood mononuclear cells. Before DNA was extracted, CD4+ and CD8+ T cells were sorted using either FACS or magnetic beads.

The sequence was collected from a human donor with aplastic anemia. Recombination connected TRBV20-1 to TRBJ2-7; the D gene could be TRBD1 or TRBD2, each one agreeing over 6 bases. Sequenced: sorted CD4+, CD8+, or CD8+CD57+ T cells (not recorded which) from PBMCs. The nucleotide sequence reads as follows: TGCAGTGCTAAGGGGGAGGCCGCCTACGAGCAGTACTTC. The encoded protein is CSAKGEAAYEQYF.